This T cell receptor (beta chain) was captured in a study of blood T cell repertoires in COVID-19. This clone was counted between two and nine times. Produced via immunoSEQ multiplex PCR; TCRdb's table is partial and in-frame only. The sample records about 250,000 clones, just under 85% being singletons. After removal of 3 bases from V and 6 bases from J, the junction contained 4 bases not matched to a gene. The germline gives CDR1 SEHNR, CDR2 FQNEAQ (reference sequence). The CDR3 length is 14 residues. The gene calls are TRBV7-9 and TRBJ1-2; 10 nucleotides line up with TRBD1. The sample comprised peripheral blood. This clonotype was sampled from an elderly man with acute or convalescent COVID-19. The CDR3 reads CASSFEDRGDGYTF. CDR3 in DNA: TGTGCCAGCAGCTTTGAGGACAGGGGGGATGGCTACACCTTC.